The 9 T cell receptor beta chains in this list originate from one sample, sequenced in a study of blood T cell repertoires in COVID-19. Clones were sequenced by immunoSEQ multiplex PCR, and TCRdb holds only the in-frame ones, with some missing. Of around 140,000 clones listed, about 90% are singletons. The specimen was peripheral blood. These receptor sequences come from a woman in her 50s with acute or convalescent COVID-19.

The rearrangement uses TRBV7-9 and TRBJ1-3, with D perhaps matching TRBD1 (5 bases). The germline gives CDR1 SEHNR, CDR2 FQNEAQ (reference sequence). The CDR3 is made up of 16 amino acids. V lost 1 base and J 2 bases, leaving 12 bases between the germline ends. The CDR3 coding sequence is TGTGCCAGCAGCTTAGGTGCCGCAGGGACTGGAAACACCATATATTTT. Translation: CASSLGAAGTGNTIYF.

The chain is built from TRBV24-1 and TRBJ2-5, with 8 bases matching TRBD2. Germline CDR1 reads KGHDR; CDR2 reads SFDVKD. The V and J ends lost 5 bases and 5 bases, in that order; junction bases with no gene match: 3. The CDR3 totals 13 residues. The CDR3 spells CATSASGSETQYF. The DNA of the CDR3 is TGTGCCACCAGTGCCAGCGGGAGCGAGACCCAGTACTTC.

V usage is TRBV14 and J usage is TRBJ1-2, with TRBD1 matching over 7 bases. The V segment lost 0 bases and the J segment 5 bases; nucleotides outside the gene matches: 9. The CDR3 consists of 16 residues. Germline CDR1 and CDR2: SGHDN and FVKESK. CDR3 in amino acids: CASSQDRRGQLYGYTF. The CDR3, as DNA: TGTGCCAGCAGCCAAGATCGCCGGGGACAGCTGTATGGCTACACCTTC.

V and J are TRBV6-5 and TRBJ1-5; no reliable D call. The V end was cut by 5 bases, the J end by 2 bases, with 10 bases between. Germline V gene lookup returns CDR1 MNHEY and CDR2 SVGAGI. The CDR3 runs to 14 residues. The CDR3 loop is CASSPGVGNQPQHF. Here the CDR3 DNA reads TGTGCCAGCAGTCCCGGGGTGGGCAATCAGCCCCAGCATTTT.

This CDR3 is CSVVDRGLINGYTF. DNA for the CDR3: TGCAGCGTTGTCGACAGGGGACTGATCAATGGCTACACCTTC. The rearrangement uses TRBV29-1 and TRBJ1-2; 8 nucleotides line up with TRBD1. J lost 6 bases, V lost 4 bases, and 10 bases had no gene match. The CDR3 is 14 residues long. Germline V gene sequence: CDR1 SQVTM, CDR2 ANQGSEA.

The chain is built from TRBV28 and TRBJ1-2, with 11 bases aligning to TRBD1. The junction had 18 bases not matched to a gene; V was cut back by 5 bases and J by 4 bases. Germline V gene lookup returns CDR1 MDHEN and CDR2 SYDVKM. CDR3 length: 19 amino acids. The chain's CDR3 is CASSPSLGWDRGDPYGYTF. In DNA, the CDR3 is TGTGCCAGCAGTCCCTCCCTTGGGTGGGACAGGGGGGACCCCTATGGCTACACCTTC.

The chain's CDR3 is CASSSTGEVGQPQHF. The CDR3 coding sequence is TGTGCCAGCAGCTCTACAGGGGAGGTTGGTCAGCCCCAGCATTTT. V usage is TRBV7-9 and J usage is TRBJ1-5; 7 bases agree with TRBD1. Trimming took 4 bases from V and 6 from J; bases not matched to a gene: 9. CDR3 length equals 15 residues. Germline lookup yields CDR1 SEHNR and CDR2 FQNEAQ (reference sequence).

The chain carries TRBV18 and TRBJ1-2; D is perhaps TRBD1 (6 bases). The CDR3 is made up of 13 amino acids. V was clipped by 4 bases and J by 7 bases, with 13 bases between them. The germline V gene has CDR1 KGHSH and CDR2 LQKENI. CDR3: CASSLTGLGGYTF. The CDR3 DNA is TGTGCCAGCTCACTTACAGGGCTAGGTGGCTACACCTTC.

The chain uses TRBV24-1 and TRBJ2-1, with TRBD2 matching 7 bases. Germline-derived CDR1 and CDR2 are KGHDR and SFDVKD. The CDR3 length is 17 residues. The junction had 8 bases not matched to a gene; V was cut back by 2 bases and J by 2 bases. The CDR3 DNA reads as TGTGCCACCAGTGATTCTTCTCGAGGACTAGCCTACAATGAGCAGTTCTTC. As protein: CATSDSSRGLAYNEQFF.